By sample fraction, the clone carrying this TCR beta chain is medium-sized. The sample originates from a study of T cells in localized non-small cell lung cancer. Clones were sequenced by immunoSEQ multiplex PCR, and TCRdb holds only the in-frame ones, with some missing. The sample records under 5,000 clones, 32% being singletons. Losses at the gene ends were 4 bases for V and 7 bases for J; bases not matched to a gene: 8. Germline CDR1 reads MNHGY; CDR2 reads SAAAGT. The CDR3 loop spans 14 amino acids. Sequences were derived from lung tumor tissue, sampled before any cancer treatment. This clonotype originated in a male donor aged 60 or older with stage III lung adenocarcinoma. The genes are TRBV6-8 and TRBJ2-7; 9 bases line up with TRBD1. CDR3 in amino acids: CASSFRDRVVEQYF. DNA for the CDR3: TGTGCCAGCAGTTTCCGGGACAGGGTAGTAGAGCAGTACTTC.